Below are 2 T cell receptor beta chains sequenced from a single sample in a study of identical twins. TCRdb re-analysed the 5' RACE reads in MiXCR, keeping a single row per CDR3 protein. This table has 280,000 or so distinct CDR3 sequences, more than 6.5% appearing once. This same sample was also taken into another study, of yellow fever vaccine responses in identical twins.

Sequencing input: memory (CD45RO+) T cells sorted from blood. All receptors derive from a woman under 30 in good health.

This clonotype was seen repeatedly, ten times or more. The rearrangement links TRBV4-1 to TRBJ2-3, with TRBD2 matching 14 bases. CDR1 and CDR2 (germline): MGHRA, YSYEKL. The CDR3 runs 21 residues. The V segment lost 4 bases and the J segment 1 base; nucleotides outside the gene matches: 16. CDR3 DNA sequence: TGCGCCAGCAGCCGCCTCCCTCGTCTGGGACTAGCGGGAGTGGGCACAGATACGCAGTATTTT. This translates into CASSRLPRLGLAGVGTDTQYF.

The gene calls are TRBV10-3 and TRBJ2-1; TRBD2 aligns across 11 bases. Trimming removed 8 bases from V and 0 bases from J; junction bases left unmatched: 12. The CDR3 is 18 amino acids. Looked up from germline, CDR1 is ENHRY and CDR2 is SYGVKD. The CDR3 reads CAICSVIAGGFSYNEQFF. CDR3 DNA sequence: TGTGCCATCTGTTCTGTAATAGCGGGAGGGTTCTCCTACAATGAGCAGTTCTTC.